Sequencing of this T cell receptor (beta chain) was carried out in a study of post-analysis software for immune sequencing data. Regarding the study as a whole: Patients used five TRBV segments, including TRBV5-6, TRBV5-1 and TRBV20-1, more often than controls. Controls' normalized Chao1 diversity significantly exceeded that of multiple sclerosis patients.

In the case of this clonotype: What it binds is unknown.

The CDR3 is 13 amino acids. The ends were cut back, 4 bases at V and 0 bases at J, with 6 bases in the middle. Germline V gene lookup returns CDR1 WSHSY and CDR2 SAAADI. Carried by the TCR beta cDNA libraries were unique molecular identifiers. MiXCR was run by TCRdb on the PCR reads, yielding one entry per CDR3 protein. In the table there are hundreds of thousands of distinct CDR3 sequences, more than 30% of which are singletons. The receptor was derived from a girl aged 2 to 10 with multiple sclerosis. Sequenced sample: blood. V and J are TRBV10-2 and TRBJ1-2; D is unresolved. The CDR3 is CASSARANYGYTF. The CDR3 DNA sequence: TGCGCCAGCAGTGCCCGGGCTAACTATGGCTACACCTTC.